This T cell receptor beta chain was obtained from a study of OX40 agonist ivuxolimab in advanced cancers. Regarding the study in general: Ivuxolimab was an agonistic, fully human IgG2 monoclonal antibody directed against OX40 (CD134), a costimulatory receptor. Three dose-escalation patients achieved partial responses, one with hepatocellular carcinoma and two with cutaneous melanoma. Among the approximately 54 dose-escalation patients, some 19 had hepatocellular carcinoma, around 15 melanoma, 9 renal cell carcinoma and 9 head and neck cancer. A male proportion of nearly 85% and a mean age of around 60 years, ranging from roughly 23 to 85, were recorded for the dose-escalation cohort. The purpose of peripheral TCRbeta sequencing was to test whether ivuxolimab changed TCR sequence diversity and led to clonal T-cell expansion. The paper describes the monotherapy dose-escalation part (N of about 47 patients) of the phase I trial of ivuxolimab. Patients were allowed to have had prior anti-PD-1, anti-PD-L1 or anti-CTLA-4 therapy, and roughly 40% of the dose-escalation patients had been treated with checkpoint inhibitors. Intravenous ivuxolimab was administered to patients every 2 weeks at six dose levels: 0.01, 0.1, 0.3, 1.5, 3 and 10 mg/kg.

To sequence the TCRbeta CDR3 region, genomic DNA was isolated from the sorted cells. The immunoSEQ Assay was used to sequence the TCRbeta CDR3 regions. Sourced from immuneACCESS, this table was stored by TCRdb with only in-frame sequences that have V and J called. A share of the clones is absent; for the studies checked, an unresolved V gene accounts for under half, and the remainder has no known explanation. The table for this sample lists approximately 19,000 clones; around 80% of them were counted only once. The ten largest account for 12% to 15% of the sample. From the cysteine through the phenylalanine, the CDR3 covers 15 amino acids. Just the 45-base CDR3 DNA is kept, in frame starting at base 1. Based on the germline V gene, the CDR1 and CDR2 sequences are SNHLY and FYNNEI. V loses 5 bases of germline sequence and J loses 2 bases, and the interval between the two ends is 12 bases. Broad study findings and their caveats: Low levels of normalized T-cell clonal expansion were also seen in some nonresponding patients. Which antigens the clonally expanded peripheral T cells were specific for was not determined. In the 0.1-3.0 mg/kg groups, partial responders had among the lowest normalized peripheral clonal expansion, particularly in CD8+ T cells. On average, CD8+ T cells showed more expanded clones than CD4+ T cells after ivuxolimab. At doses of 0.1 to 3.0 mg/kg, clonal expansion of both CD4+ and CD8+ blood T cells was observed from baseline to week 6.

Patients with autoimmune disease history or receiving systemic immunosuppression were excluded from the trial. In every dose cohort, peripheral blood was drawn for TCR sequencing at baseline, cycle 4 day 1, and cycle 7 day 1. The samples were taken from a phase I, first-in-human, multicenter, open-label dose-escalation trial of ivuxolimab. Adults with locally advanced or metastatic head and neck squamous cell, hepatocellular, melanoma or renal cell carcinoma were enrolled in the trial. Before TCR sequencing, CD4+ T cells and CD8+ T cells from peripheral blood were sorted into separate populations. There are a few counts of this clone. No cognate antigen has been identified for it. One base away there is no much larger clone; base qualities are not given.

The sample consisted of CD4+ or CD8+ T cells sorted from blood, taken in a trial of the OX40 agonist ivuxolimab. The source of this sequence is an adult with an advanced solid tumor such as melanoma, head and neck, liver or kidney cancer. Here the chain combines TRBV2 and TRBJ2-2; the D gene is perhaps TRBD1, from 5 matching bases. The CDR3 protein is CASSRTLENTGELFF. The nucleotide sequence reads TGTGCCAGCAGTCGGACACTTGAAAACACCGGGGAGCTGTTTTTT.